This TCR beta chain came from a study of blood T cell repertoires in COVID-19. Study-level information: COVID-19 samples from acute and convalescent phases originated in the United States, Italy and Spain. PBMCs, B-cell-depleted T cells, or T cells were the source of the cDNA or gDNA that made up the material.

The protocol was immunoSEQ multiplex PCR, while the TCRdb copy is restricted to in-frame clones and leaves out a portion. The sample lists about 100,000 clones; 88% were seen once. Germline values: CDR1 LNHDA, CDR2 SQIVND (reference sequence). V lost 5 bases to trimming and J lost 6 bases, with 10 bases between them. This CDR3 region has 13 residues. The source is a human donor in a cohort sampled during active COVID-19. Sequenced material: peripheral blood. This chain links TRBV19 with TRBJ2-2; D remains unclear. CDR3 amino acids: CASSPRWAGELFF. The CDR3 region has the DNA TGTGCCAGTAGTCCGAGGTGGGCCGGGGAGCTGTTTTTT.